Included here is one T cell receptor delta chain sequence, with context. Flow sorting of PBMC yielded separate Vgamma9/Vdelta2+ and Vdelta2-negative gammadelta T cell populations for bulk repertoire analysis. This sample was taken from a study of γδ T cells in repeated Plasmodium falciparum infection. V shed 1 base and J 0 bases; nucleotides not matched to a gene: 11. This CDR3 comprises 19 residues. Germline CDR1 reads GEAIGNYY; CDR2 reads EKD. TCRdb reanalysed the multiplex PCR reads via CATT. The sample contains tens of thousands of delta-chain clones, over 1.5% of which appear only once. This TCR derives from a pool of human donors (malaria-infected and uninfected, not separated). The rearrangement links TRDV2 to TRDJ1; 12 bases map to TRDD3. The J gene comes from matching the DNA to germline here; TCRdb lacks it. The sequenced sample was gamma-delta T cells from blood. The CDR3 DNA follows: TGTGCCTGTGACACTGATACTGGGGGATACTATCCGTACACCGATAAACTCATCTTT. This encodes CACDTDTGGYYPYTDKLIF.